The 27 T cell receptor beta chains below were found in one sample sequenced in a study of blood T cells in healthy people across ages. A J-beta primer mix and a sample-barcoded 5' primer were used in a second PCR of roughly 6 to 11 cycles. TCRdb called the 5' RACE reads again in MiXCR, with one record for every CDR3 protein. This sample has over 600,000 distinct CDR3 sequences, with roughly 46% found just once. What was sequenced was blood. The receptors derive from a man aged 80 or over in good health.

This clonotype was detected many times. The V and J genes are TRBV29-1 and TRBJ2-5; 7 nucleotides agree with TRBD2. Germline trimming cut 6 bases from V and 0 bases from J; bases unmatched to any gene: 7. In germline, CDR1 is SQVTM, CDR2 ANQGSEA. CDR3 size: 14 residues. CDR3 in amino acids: CSVPLGGYQETQYF. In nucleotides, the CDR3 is TGCAGCGTACCGTTGGGGGGGTACCAAGAGACCCAGTACTTC.

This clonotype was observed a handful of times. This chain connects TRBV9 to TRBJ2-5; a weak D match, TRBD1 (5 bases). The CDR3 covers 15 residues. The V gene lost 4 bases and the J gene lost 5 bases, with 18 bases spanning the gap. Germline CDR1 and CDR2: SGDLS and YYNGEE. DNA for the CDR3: TGTGCCAGCAGCCCCGGACACTCTTCAGAGGAGACCCAGTACTTC. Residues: CASSPGHSSEETQYF.

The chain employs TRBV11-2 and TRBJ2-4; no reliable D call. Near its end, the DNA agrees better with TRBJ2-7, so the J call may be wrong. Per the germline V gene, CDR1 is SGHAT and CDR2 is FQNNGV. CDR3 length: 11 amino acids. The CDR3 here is CASNQGYEQYF. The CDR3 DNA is TGTGCCAGCAATCAAGGTTACGAGCAGTACTTC.

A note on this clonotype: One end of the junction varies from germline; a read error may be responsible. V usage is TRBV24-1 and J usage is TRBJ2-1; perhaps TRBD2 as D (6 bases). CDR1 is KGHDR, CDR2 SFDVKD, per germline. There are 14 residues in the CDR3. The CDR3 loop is CATSPGESYNERFF. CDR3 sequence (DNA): TGTGCCACCAGTCCGGGAGAATCCTACAATGAGCGGTTCTTC.

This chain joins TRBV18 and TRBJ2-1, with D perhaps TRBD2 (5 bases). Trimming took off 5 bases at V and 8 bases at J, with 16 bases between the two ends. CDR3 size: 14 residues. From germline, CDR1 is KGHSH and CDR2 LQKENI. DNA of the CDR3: TGTGCCAGCTCAGGGGAGATGGGCAGCTATGAGCAGTTCTTC. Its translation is CASSGEMGSYEQFF. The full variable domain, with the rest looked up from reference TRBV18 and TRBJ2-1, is NAGVMQNPRHLVRRRGQEARLRCSPMKGHSHVYWYRQLPEEGLKFMVYLQKENIIDESGMPKERFSAEFPKEGPSILRIQQVVRGDSAAYFCASSGEMGSYEQFFGPGTRLTVL.

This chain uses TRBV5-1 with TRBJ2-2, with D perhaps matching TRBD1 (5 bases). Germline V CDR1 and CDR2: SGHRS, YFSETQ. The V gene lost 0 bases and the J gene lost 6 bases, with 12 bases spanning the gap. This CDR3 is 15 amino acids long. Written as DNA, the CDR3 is TGCGCCAGCAGCTTGGGACAGTTCGATTCCGGGGAGCTGTTTTTT. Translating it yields CASSLGQFDSGELFF.

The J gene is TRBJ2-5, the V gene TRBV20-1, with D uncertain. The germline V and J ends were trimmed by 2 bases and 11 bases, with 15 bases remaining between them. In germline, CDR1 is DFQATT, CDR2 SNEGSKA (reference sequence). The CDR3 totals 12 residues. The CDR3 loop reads CSARQPAAEQYF. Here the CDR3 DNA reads TGCAGTGCTAGACAGCCCGCAGCAGAGCAGTACTTC.

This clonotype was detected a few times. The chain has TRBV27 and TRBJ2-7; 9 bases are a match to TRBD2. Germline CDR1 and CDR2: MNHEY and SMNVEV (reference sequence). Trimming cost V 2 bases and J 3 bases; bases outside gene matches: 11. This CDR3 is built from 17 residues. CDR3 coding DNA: TGTGCCAGCAGTTTAAGGACTAGCGTTCAGGGGGTCTACGAGCAGTACTTC. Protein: CASSLRTSVQGVYEQYF.

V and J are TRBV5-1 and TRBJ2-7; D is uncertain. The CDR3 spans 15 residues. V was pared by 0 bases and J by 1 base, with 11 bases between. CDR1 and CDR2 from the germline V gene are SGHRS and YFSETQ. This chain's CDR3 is CASSLAPDYSYEQYF. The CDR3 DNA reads TGCGCCAGCAGCTTGGCTCCAGATTATTCCTACGAGCAGTACTTC.

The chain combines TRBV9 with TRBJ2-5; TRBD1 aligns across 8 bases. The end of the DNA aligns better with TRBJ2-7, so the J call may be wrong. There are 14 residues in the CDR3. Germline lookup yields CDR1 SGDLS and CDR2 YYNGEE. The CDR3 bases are TGTGCCAGCAGCGTTGGACAGGGTTCTTCCGAGCAGTACTTC. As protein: CASSVGQGSSEQYF.

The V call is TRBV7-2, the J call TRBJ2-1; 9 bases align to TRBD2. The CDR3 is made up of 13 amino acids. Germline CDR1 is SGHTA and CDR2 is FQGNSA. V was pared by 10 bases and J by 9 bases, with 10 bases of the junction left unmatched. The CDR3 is CANRGLAVGEQFF. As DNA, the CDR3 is TGTGCCAACAGGGGACTAGCAGTAGGTGAGCAGTTCTTC.

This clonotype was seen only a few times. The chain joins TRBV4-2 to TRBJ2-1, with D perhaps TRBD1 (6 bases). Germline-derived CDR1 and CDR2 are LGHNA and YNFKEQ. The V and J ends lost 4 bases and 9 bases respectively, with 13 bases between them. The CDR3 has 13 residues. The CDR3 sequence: CASSLDRIGEQFF. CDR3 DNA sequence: TGTGCCAGCAGCCTAGACAGGATCGGTGAGCAGTTCTTC.

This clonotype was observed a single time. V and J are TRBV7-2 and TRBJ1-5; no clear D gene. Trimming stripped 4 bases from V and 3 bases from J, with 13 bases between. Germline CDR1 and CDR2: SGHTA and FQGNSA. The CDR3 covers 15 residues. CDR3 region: CASSSEPGYNQPQHF. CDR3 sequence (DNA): TGTGCCAGCAGCTCCGAACCGGGGTACAATCAGCCCCAGCATTTT. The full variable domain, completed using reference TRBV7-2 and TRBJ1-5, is GAGVSQSPSNKVTEKGKDVELRCDPISGHTALYWYRQSLGQGLEFLIYFQGNSAPDKSGLPSDRFSAERTGGSVSTLTIQRTQQEDSAVYLCASSSEPGYNQPQHFGDGTRLSIL.

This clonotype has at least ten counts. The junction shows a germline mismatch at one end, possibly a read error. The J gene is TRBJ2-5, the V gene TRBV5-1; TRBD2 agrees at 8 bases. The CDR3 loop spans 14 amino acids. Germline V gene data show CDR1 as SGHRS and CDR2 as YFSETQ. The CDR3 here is CASSLAGRQETQYF. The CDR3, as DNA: TGTGCCAGCAGCTTAGCGGGGCGGCAAGAGACCCAGTACTTC. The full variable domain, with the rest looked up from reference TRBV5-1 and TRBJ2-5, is KAGVTQTPRYLIKTRGQQVTLSCSPISGHRSVSWYQQTPGQGLQFLFEYFSETQRNKGNFPGRFSGRQFSNSRSEMNVSTLELGDSALYLCASSLAGRQETQYFGPGTRLLVL.

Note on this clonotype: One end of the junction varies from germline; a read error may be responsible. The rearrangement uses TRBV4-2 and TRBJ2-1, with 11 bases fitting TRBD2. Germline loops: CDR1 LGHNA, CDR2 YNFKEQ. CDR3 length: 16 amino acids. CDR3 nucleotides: TGTGCCAGCGGCCAAGATCTCCTAGCGGGAGGCAATGAGCAGTTCTTC. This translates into CASGQDLLAGGNEQFF.

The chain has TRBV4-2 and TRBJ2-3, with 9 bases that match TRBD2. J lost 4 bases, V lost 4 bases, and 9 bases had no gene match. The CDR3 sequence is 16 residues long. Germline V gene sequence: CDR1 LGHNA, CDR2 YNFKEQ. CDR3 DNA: TGTGCCAGCAGCCCTACGGGCGGGAGGGTCCCAGATACGCAGTATTTT. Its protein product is CASSPTGGRVPDTQYF.

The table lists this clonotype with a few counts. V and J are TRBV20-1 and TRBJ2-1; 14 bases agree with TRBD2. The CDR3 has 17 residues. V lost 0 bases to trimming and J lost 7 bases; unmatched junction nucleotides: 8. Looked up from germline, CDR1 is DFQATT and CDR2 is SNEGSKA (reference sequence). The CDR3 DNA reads TGCAGTGCTAGAGATCTCGGGACTAGCGGGAGTAGAAATGAGCAGTTCTTC. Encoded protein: CSARDLGTSGSRNEQFF.

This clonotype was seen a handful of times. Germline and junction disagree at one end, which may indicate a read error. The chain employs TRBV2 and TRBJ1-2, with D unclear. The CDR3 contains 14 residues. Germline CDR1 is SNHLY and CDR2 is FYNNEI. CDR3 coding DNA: TGTGCCAGCAGCGAAGGAGGGTCGAGCTATGGCTACACCTTC. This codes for CASSEGGSSYGYTF.

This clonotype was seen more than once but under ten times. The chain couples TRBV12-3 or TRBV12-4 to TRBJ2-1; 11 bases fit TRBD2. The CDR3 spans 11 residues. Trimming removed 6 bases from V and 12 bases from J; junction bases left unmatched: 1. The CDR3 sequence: CASSLAGGQFF. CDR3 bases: TGTGCCAGCAGCCTAGCGGGAGGGCAGTTCTTC.

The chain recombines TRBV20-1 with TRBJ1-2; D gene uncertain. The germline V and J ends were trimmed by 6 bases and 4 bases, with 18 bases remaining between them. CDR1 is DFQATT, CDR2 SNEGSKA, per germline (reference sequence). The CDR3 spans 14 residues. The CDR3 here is CSAPPDSNIYGYTF. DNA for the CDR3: TGCAGTGCCCCGCCGGATTCAAATATCTATGGCTACACCTTC.

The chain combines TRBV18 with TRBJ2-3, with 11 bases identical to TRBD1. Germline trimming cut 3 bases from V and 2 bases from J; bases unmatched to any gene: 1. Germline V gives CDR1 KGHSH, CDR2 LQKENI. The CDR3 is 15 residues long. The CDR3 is CASSPGQGVTDTQYF. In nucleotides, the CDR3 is TGTGCCAGCTCACCGGGACAGGGGGTCACAGATACGCAGTATTTT.

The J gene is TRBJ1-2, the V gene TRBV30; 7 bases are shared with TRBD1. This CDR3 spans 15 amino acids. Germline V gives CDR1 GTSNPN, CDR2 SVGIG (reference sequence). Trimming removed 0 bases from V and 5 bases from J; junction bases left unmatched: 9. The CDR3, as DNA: TGTGCCTGGAGTGTAGCTGCTCAGGGGGAGTATGGCTACACCTTC. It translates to CAWSVAAQGEYGYTF. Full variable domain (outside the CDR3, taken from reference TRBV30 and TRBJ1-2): SQTIHQWPATLVQPVGSPLSLECTVEGTSNPNLYWYRQAAGRGLQLLFYSVGIGQISSEVPQNLSASRPQDRQFILSSKKLLLSDSGFYLCAWSVAAQGEYGYTFGSGTRLTVV.

CDR3 in DNA: TGTGCCAGCAGCCAAGGATCCCTCGAGCAGTACTTC. Amino acid sequence: CASSQGSLEQYF. The chain is built from TRBV4-2 and TRBJ2-7; D uncertain. Germline V lookup: CDR1 LGHNA, CDR2 YNFKEQ. The CDR3 is 12 amino acids. V was trimmed by 1 base and J by 6 bases, leaving 7 bases between them.

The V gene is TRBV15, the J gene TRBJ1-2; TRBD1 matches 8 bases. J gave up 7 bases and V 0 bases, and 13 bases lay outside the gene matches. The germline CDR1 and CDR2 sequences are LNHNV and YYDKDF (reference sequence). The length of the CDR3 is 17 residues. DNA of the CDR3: TGTGCCACCAGCAGAGAGGTGGCAGGGGGCGGCTTCTCTGGCTACACCTTC. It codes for CATSREVAGGGFSGYTF.

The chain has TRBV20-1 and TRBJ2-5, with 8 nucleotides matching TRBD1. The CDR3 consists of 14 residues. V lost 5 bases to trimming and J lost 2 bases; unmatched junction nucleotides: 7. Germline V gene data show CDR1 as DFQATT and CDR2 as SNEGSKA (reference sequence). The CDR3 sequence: CSAQKGQEQETQYF. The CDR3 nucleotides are TGCAGTGCTCAAAAGGGACAGGAACAAGAGACCCAGTACTTC.

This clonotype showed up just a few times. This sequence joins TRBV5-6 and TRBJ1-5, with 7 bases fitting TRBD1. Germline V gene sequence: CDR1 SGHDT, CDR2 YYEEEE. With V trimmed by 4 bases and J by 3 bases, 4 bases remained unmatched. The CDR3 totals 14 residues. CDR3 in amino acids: CASSEQGYNQPQHF. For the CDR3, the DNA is TGTGCCAGCAGCGAACAGGGGTACAATCAGCCCCAGCATTTT.

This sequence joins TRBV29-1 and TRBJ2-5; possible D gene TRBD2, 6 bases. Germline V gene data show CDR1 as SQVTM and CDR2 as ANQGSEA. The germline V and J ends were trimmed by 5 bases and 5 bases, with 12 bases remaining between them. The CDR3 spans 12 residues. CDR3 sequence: CSVQTDYETQYF. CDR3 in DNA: TGCAGCGTTCAAACGGACTACGAGACCCAGTACTTC.